The 13 T cell receptor beta chains presented below share a single source sample, sequenced in a study of response to subunit inactivated influenza vaccine. One entry per CDR3 protein, called by TCRdb with MiXCR from the RT-PCR reads. The sample holds 500,000 to 600,000 distinct CDR3 sequences, approximately 7.6% seen once. The specimen comprised PBMCs from blood, sampled less than 30 months after vaccination. These receptors all come from a man aged 50 to 69 who received an inactivated influenza vaccine.

This clonotype was detected many times. The rearrangement joins TRBV28 to TRBJ1-5; the D is unclear. Trimming stripped 5 bases from V and 2 bases from J, with 16 bases between. The CDR3 contains 16 residues. The V gene's germline CDR1 is MDHEN and CDR2 SYDVKM. The CDR3: CASSPTDLSGNQPQHF. The CDR3 bases are TGTGCCAGCAGTCCTACCGATTTGAGCGGCAATCAGCCCCAGCATTTT.

The genes are TRBV20-1 and TRBJ2-3; 10 nucleotides align to TRBD2. This CDR3 is 18 amino acids long. Germline lookup yields CDR1 DFQATT and CDR2 SNEGSKA (reference sequence). J lost 3 bases, V lost 7 bases, and 19 bases had no gene match. The CDR3 sequence: CSVPIPVLAGVGTDTQYF. CDR3 in DNA: TGCAGTGTCCCCATTCCAGTTCTAGCGGGGGTTGGGACAGATACGCAGTATTTT.

This clonotype was seen a handful of times. The J gene is TRBJ2-7, the V gene TRBV6-5; maybe TRBD2 (6 bases). CDR3 length: 16 residues. V lost 4 bases and J 3 bases, leaving 19 bases between the germline ends. From germline, CDR1 is MNHEY and CDR2 SVGAGI. CDR3 nucleotides: TGTGCCAGCAGTTCCCCAGGGAGGCGCGGATTCTACGAGCAGTACTTC. As protein: CASSSPGRRGFYEQYF.

This clonotype was picked up a small number of times. The rearrangement uses TRBV7-9 and TRBJ2-5; D remains ambiguous. The CDR3 is 13 residues long. Trimming removed 5 bases at V and 7 bases at J, with 14 bases between. Per germline, CDR1 SEHNR and CDR2 FQNEAQ (reference sequence). The CDR3 DNA is TGTGCCAGCAGCCCAAGGACCGAGATGACCCAGTACTTC. Translating gives CASSPRTEMTQYF. The full variable domain, with the rest looked up from reference TRBV7-9 and TRBJ2-5, is DTGVSQNPRHKITKRGQNVTFRCDPISEHNRLYWYRQTLGQGPEFLTYFQNEAQLEKSRLLSDRFSAERPKGSFSTLEIQRTEQGDSAMYLCASSPRTEMTQYFGPGTRLLVL.

This rearrangement joins TRBV7-3 to TRBJ2-1; D is uncertain. The CDR3 contains 16 residues. Per the germline V gene, CDR1 is SGHTA and CDR2 is FQGTGA. Deletions cut 4 bases from V and 0 bases from J, with 13 bases between. The CDR3 nucleotides are TGTGCCAGCAGCTCGTACTCGAGAGCCTCCTACAATGAGCAGTTCTTC. Amino acids: CASSSYSRASYNEQFF.

This clonotype came up many times. This rearrangement joins TRBV6-5 to TRBJ1-1; 8 nucleotides match TRBD1. This CDR3 has 14 residues. J gave up 3 bases and V 4 bases, and 4 bases lay outside the gene matches. Germline CDR1 MNHEY, CDR2 SVGAGI. The CDR3 reads CASSWSTGDTEAFF. CDR3 nucleotides: TGTGCCAGCAGTTGGTCGACAGGGGACACTGAAGCTTTCTTT.

This clonotype was detected ten times or more. The CDR3 loop reads CASSFGLAGGKQFF. CDR3 sequence (DNA): TGTGCCAGCAGTTTTGGCCTAGCGGGGGGCAAGCAGTTCTTC. The chain links TRBV12-3 or TRBV12-4 to TRBJ2-1, with 11 bases lining up with TRBD2. The CDR3 runs 14 residues. V dropped 3 bases and J dropped 11; count of bases not matched to a gene: 6.

This clonotype was found a few times. V usage is TRBV6-5 and J usage is TRBJ1-5, with a tentative D call TRBD1 (6 bases). Germline-derived CDR1 and CDR2 are MNHEY and SVGAGI. The V gene lost 1 base and the J gene lost 6 bases, with 13 bases spanning the gap. CDR3 length equals 15 residues. The DNA of the CDR3 is TGTGCCAGCAGTTACTGGGGGGGCGAGAGTCAGCCCCAGCATTTT. Its translation is CASSYWGGESQPQHF.

This clonotype was recorded many times. The chain carries TRBV3-1 and TRBJ1-6; tentative D call: TRBD1 (5 bases). The V gene's germline CDR1 is LGHDT and CDR2 YNNKEL (reference sequence). This CDR3 region has 13 residues. V was trimmed by 8 bases and J by 11 bases, leaving 16 bases between them. The CDR3 loop reads CASGTGGTAPLHF. DNA of the CDR3: TGTGCCAGCGGGACCGGAGGGACGGCACCCCTCCACTTT.

The chain carries TRBV24-1 and TRBJ1-1, with D tentatively TRBD1 (6 bases). Between the trimmed V and J ends, which lost 8 bases and 4 bases, there was a span of 13 bases. The CDR3 runs 13 residues. From germline, CDR1 is KGHDR and CDR2 SFDVKD. The CDR3 region is CATTQGMSTEAFF. CDR3 bases: TGTGCCACCACTCAGGGGATGAGCACTGAAGCTTTCTTT.

CDR3 sequence (DNA): TGCGCCAGCAGCCCACGGGACGTTCTGGGGAACACTGAAGCTTTCTTT. This sequence encodes CASSPRDVLGNTEAFF. This sequence joins TRBV5-1 and TRBJ1-1; TRBD1 is a possible D gene (5 bases). The CDR3 runs 16 residues. V was clipped by 4 bases and J by 1 base, with 17 bases between them. Germline V gene data show CDR1 as SGHRS and CDR2 as YFSETQ.

This clonotype occurred a few times. The chain combines TRBV6-2 or TRBV6-3 with TRBJ1-4; no clear D. In germline, CDR1 is MNHEY, CDR2 SVGEGT. The CDR3 extends over 12 amino acids. V was shortened by 7 bases and J by 10 bases, with 13 bases between the two germline ends. The CDR3 sequence is CASKSEDPKLFF. The CDR3 DNA reads TGTGCCAGCAAGTCGGAAGATCCAAAACTGTTTTTT.

This clonotype was counted ten times or more. The J gene is TRBJ1-2, the V gene TRBV4-1, with a tentative D call TRBD1 (5 bases). With 3 bases removed from V and 4 bases from J, the gap between germline ends came to 12 bases. Germline V CDR1 and CDR2: MGHRA, YSYEKL. The CDR3 spans 14 residues. The CDR3 loop reads CASSHRESSYGYTF. CDR3 coding DNA: TGCGCCAGCAGCCACAGGGAATCATCCTATGGCTACACCTTC.